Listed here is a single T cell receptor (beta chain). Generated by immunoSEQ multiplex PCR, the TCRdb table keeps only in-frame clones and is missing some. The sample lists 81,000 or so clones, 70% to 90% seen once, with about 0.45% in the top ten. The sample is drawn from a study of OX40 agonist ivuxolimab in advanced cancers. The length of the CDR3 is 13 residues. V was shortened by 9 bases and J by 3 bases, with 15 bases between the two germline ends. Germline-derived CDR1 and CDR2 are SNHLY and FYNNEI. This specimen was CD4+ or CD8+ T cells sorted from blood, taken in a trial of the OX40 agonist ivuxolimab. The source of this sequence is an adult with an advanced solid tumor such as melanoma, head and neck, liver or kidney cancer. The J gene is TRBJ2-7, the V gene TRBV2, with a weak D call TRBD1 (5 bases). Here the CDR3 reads CASDSGFGYEQYF. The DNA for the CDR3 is TGTGCCAGTGACTCAGGGTTCGGCTACGAGCAGTACTTC.